This T cell receptor (beta chain) was identified during a study of T cells in Graves' hyperthyroidism and ophthalmopathy. Between the trimmed V and J ends, which lost 4 bases and 9 bases, there was a span of 13 bases. The CDR3 spans 13 residues. Germline assignment: CDR1 LGHDT and CDR2 YNNKEL (reference sequence). At least ten counts were recorded for this clonotype. RNA transcripts gave rise to amplified TCR beta CDR3 regions. An initial round of RT-PCR targeting the TCR CDR3 relied on the HTBI primer set. TCRdb re-derived calls from the multiplex PCR reads in MiXCR, one entry per CDR3 protein. Seen here are approximately 400,000 distinct CDR3 sequences, around 14% observed once, and the top ten hold 7.5% to 8%. Disease duration under 2 months; hyperthyroidism patients were aged 18 to 65.

Sequencing was performed on blood. The genes are TRBV3-1 and TRBJ1-5, with unresolved D. The sequence was obtained from a woman aged 18-29 years with Graves' hyperthyroidism. The CDR3 DNA sequence: TGTGCCAGCAGCCGCGACAAAGGGAGGCCCCAGCATTTT. This encodes CASSRDKGRPQHF.